The 26 T cell receptor beta chains presented below share a single source sample, sequenced in a study of cytomegalovirus exposure and HLA in healthy donors. Primers included in the PCR were 60 Vbeta and 13 Jbeta primers. Method: immunoSEQ multiplex PCR; TCRdb's copy keeps in-frame clones and lacks some. In the table there are 180,000 or so clones, around four fifths of which are singletons. Sequencing was performed on PBMCs. These TCRs come from a woman in her twenties or thirties in good health and CMV-seronegative.

This clone appeared once. The chain combines TRBV5-4 with TRBJ2-1, with TRBD2 identical over 14 bases. CDR1 is SGHNT, CDR2 YYREEE, per germline (reference sequence). V gave up 0 bases and J gave up 9 bases; unmatched junction bases: 5. The CDR3 spans 16 residues. The DNA for the CDR3 is TGTGCCAGCAGCTTGGCCGGGACTAGCGGGGGTACTGAGCAGTTCTTC. Its translation: CASSLAGTSGGTEQFF. Based on the CDR3 plus reference TRBV5-4 and TRBJ2-1, the full variable domain is ETGVTQSPTHLIKTRGQQVTLRCSSQSGHNTVSWYQQALGQGPQFIFQYYREEENGRGNFPPRFSGLQFPNYSSELNVNALELDDSALYLCASSLAGTSGGTEQFFGPGTRLTVL.

The V call is TRBV6-5, the J call TRBJ2-1; D possibly corresponds to TRBD2 (6 bases). The V gene's germline CDR1 is MNHEY and CDR2 SVGAGI. This CDR3 is 15 amino acids long. V was clipped by 0 bases and J by 8 bases, with 14 bases between them. CDR3 in DNA: TGTGCCAGCAGTTACTCGTTGTCTCCGGGGGATGAGCAGTTCTTC. Protein product: CASSYSLSPGDEQFF.

The CDR3 reads CASSQPGLWHEKLFF. The CDR3 DNA reads TGCGCCAGCAGTCAGCCGGGACTATGGCATGAAAAACTGTTTTTT. The gene calls are TRBV23-1 and TRBJ1-4; possible D gene TRBD1, 5 bases. TRBV23-1 is an ORF, and what it does is uncertain. This CDR3 spans 15 amino acids. V was pared by 3 bases and J by 6 bases, with 14 bases between.

The J gene is TRBJ1-1, the V gene TRBV6-6; D is unclear. This CDR3 is built from 14 residues. Trimming stripped 5 bases from V and 4 bases from J, with 14 bases between. CDR1 and CDR2 (germline): MNHNY, SVGAGI (reference sequence). The CDR3 DNA is TGTGCCAGCAGTCCGGCTTCGGGGAGCACTGAAGCTTTCTTT. Protein sequence: CASSPASGSTEAFF.

The chain couples TRBV11-2 to TRBJ1-5; 11 positions agree with TRBD1. The length of the CDR3 is 17 residues. V lost 4 bases to trimming and J lost 6 bases; unmatched junction nucleotides: 11. The V gene's germline CDR1 is SGHAT and CDR2 FQNNGV. The CDR3, as DNA: TGTGCCAGCAGCTCAGGAGGGACAGGGGGTTATGGTCAGCCCCAGCATTTT. Amino acids: CASSSGGTGGYGQPQHF.

The chain carries TRBV4-1 and TRBJ2-7, with D unclear. Germline V lookup: CDR1 MGHRA, CDR2 YSYEKL. Trimming stripped 6 bases from V and 0 bases from J, with 9 bases between. The CDR3 is 13 residues long. CDR3: CASSVTASYEQYF. CDR3 DNA: TGCGCCAGCAGTGTGACTGCCTCCTACGAGCAGTACTTC.

The rearrangement joins TRBV20-1 to TRBJ1-4; D uncertain. V lost 3 bases and J 6 bases, leaving 5 bases between the germline ends. The CDR3 runs to 11 residues. Germline CDR1 is DFQATT and CDR2 is SNEGSKA (reference sequence). CDR3 bases: TGCAGTGCTAGGTTCTATGAAAAACTGTTTTTT. The encoded protein is CSARFYEKLFF.

The chain is built from TRBV5-1 and TRBJ2-6, with TRBD1 as a possible D gene (6 bases). Germline V lookup: CDR1 SGHRS, CDR2 YFSETQ. V was cut by 4 bases and J by 3 bases, with 14 bases left in between. The length of the CDR3 is 16 residues. The CDR3 nucleotides are TGCGCCAGCAGCGCGGTGGGGGCAAATGGGGCCAACGTCCTGACTTTC. It yields the protein CASSAVGANGANVLTF. Complete variable domain (other parts from reference TRBV5-1 and TRBJ2-6): KAGVTQTPRYLIKTRGQQVTLSCSPISGHRSVSWYQQTPGQGLQFLFEYFSETQRNKGNFPGRFSGRQFSNSRSEMNVSTLELGDSALYLCASSAVGANGANVLTFGAGSRLTVL.

For the CDR3, the DNA is TGCGCCAGCAGCTTGACGCAACCTTCGGGAGGAAACACCATATATTTT. It specifies CASSLTQPSGGNTIYF. V usage is TRBV5-1 and J usage is TRBJ1-3, with D unclear. V shed 1 base and J shed 4 bases, with 15 bases lying between them. Germline CDR1 SGHRS, CDR2 YFSETQ. The CDR3 consists of 16 residues.

The rearrangement links TRBV19 to TRBJ1-5; TRBD1 matches 8 bases. Germline V gives CDR1 LNHDA, CDR2 SQIVND (reference sequence). This CDR3 spans 16 amino acids. J gave up 0 bases and V 3 bases, and 4 bases lay outside the gene matches. Here the CDR3 DNA reads TGTGCCAGTAGTATTCCAGGGGGCTTTAGCAATCAGCCCCAGCATTTT. Translating it yields CASSIPGGFSNQPQHF.

The CDR3 DNA reads TGTGCCAGCAGTTTCGGAGCGGGTACAGATACGCAGTATTTT. This translates into CASSFGAGTDTQYF. This rearrangement joins TRBV27 to TRBJ2-3; possible D gene TRBD2, 6 bases. CDR1 and CDR2 (germline): MNHEY, SMNVEV (reference sequence). The CDR3 has 14 residues. V shed 3 bases and J shed 3 bases, with 10 bases lying between them.

The V call is TRBV19, the J call TRBJ2-3; the D is unclear. V lost 0 bases and J 11 bases, leaving 9 bases between the germline ends. Germline CDR1 and CDR2: LNHDA and SQIVND (reference sequence). The CDR3 is made up of 12 amino acids. CDR3 sequence reads: CASSIDLIVQYF. The CDR3 nucleotides are TGTGCCAGTAGTATAGATCTCATAGTGCAGTATTTT.

The chain joins TRBV12-5 to TRBJ1-4, with 9 bases that match TRBD1. The CDR3 is made up of 15 amino acids. J was trimmed by 3 bases and V by 5 bases; bases with no gene match: 4. Germline-derived CDR1 and CDR2 are LGHNT and FRNRAP. CDR3 DNA: TGTGCTAGTGGTGGAAGGACAGGGGCTAATGAAAAACTGTTTTTT. This codes for CASGGRTGANEKLFF. Drawing the rest from reference TRBV12-5 and TRBJ1-4, the complete variable domain is DARVTQTPRHKVTEMGQEVTMRCQPILGHNTVFWYRQTMMQGLELLAYFRNRAPLDDSGMPKDRFSAEMPDATLATLKIQPSEPRDSAVYFCASGGRTGANEKLFFGSGTQLSVL.

This chain connects TRBV19 to TRBJ1-1, with no clear D. The length of the CDR3 is 14 residues. Germline CDR1 is LNHDA and CDR2 is SQIVND (reference sequence). Trimming left V 2 bases short and J 0 bases short, with 7 bases between. The CDR3 nucleotides are TGTGCCAGTAGTATAAGGAGTCTGAACACTGAAGCTTTCTTT. Translating it yields CASSIRSLNTEAFF.

V gene TRBV6-1 combines with J gene TRBJ1-1, with D possibly matching TRBD1 (6 bases). The CDR3 loop spans 13 amino acids. V was shortened by 6 bases and J by 5 bases, with 13 bases between the two germline ends. CDR1 and CDR2 (germline): MNHNS, SASEGT. The chain's CDR3 is CASSLSGDTEAFF. CDR3 coding DNA: TGTGCCAGCAGCCTATCAGGGGATACTGAAGCTTTCTTT.

The chain carries TRBV9 and TRBJ2-3, with 8 bases fitting TRBD1. V shed 4 bases, J shed 3 bases, and the junction held 4 bases outside the gene matches. The CDR3 covers 14 residues. CDR1 and CDR2 (germline): SGDLS, YYNGEE. This CDR3 reads CASSPRTGTDTQYF. Written as DNA, the CDR3 is TGTGCCAGCAGCCCGAGGACAGGGACAGATACGCAGTATTTT. Filled out from reference TRBV9 and TRBJ2-3, the complete variable domain reads DSGVTQTPKHLITATGQRVTLRCSPRSGDLSVYWYQQSLDQGLQFLIQYYNGEERAKGNILERFSAQQFPDLHSELNLSSLELGDSALYFCASSPRTGTDTQYFGPGTRLTVL.

The CDR3 region has the DNA TGTGCCAGCAGCGTCTCCTCGACAGTAGACAATCAGCCCCAGCATTTT. Protein: CASSVSSTVDNQPQHF. The chain has TRBV27 and TRBJ1-5, with a weak D call TRBD1 (5 bases). The germline V and J ends were trimmed by 6 bases and 3 bases, with 18 bases remaining between them. There are 16 residues in the CDR3. Germline V lookup: CDR1 MNHEY, CDR2 SMNVEV (reference sequence).

This chain uses TRBV7-8 with TRBJ2-3, with D perhaps TRBD1 (6 bases). The CDR3 is 16 amino acids. Per the germline V gene, CDR1 is SGHVS and CDR2 is FQNEAQ. Trimming took off 5 bases at V and 5 bases at J, with 20 bases between the two ends. The CDR3 spells CASSRFTTGQGDTQYF. The CDR3 DNA follows: TGTGCCAGCAGCCGTTTTACGACAGGTCAAGGAGATACGCAGTATTTT.

The CDR3: CASSATGTEQYF. CDR3 nucleotides: TGCGCCAGCAGCGCTACAGGGACCGAGCAGTACTTC. The chain combines TRBV5-1 with TRBJ2-7, with D possibly matching TRBD1 (6 bases). Trimming stripped 4 bases from V and 6 bases from J, with 11 bases between. This CDR3 is built from 12 residues. Germline V CDR1 and CDR2: SGHRS, YFSETQ.

V gene TRBV7-3 combines with J gene TRBJ2-7; 9 nucleotides agree with TRBD2. Germline CDR1 is SGHTA and CDR2 is FQGTGA. After removal of 5 bases from V and 0 bases from J, the junction contained 5 bases not matched to a gene. CDR3 length: 15 residues. The CDR3: CASSPAGGNSYEQYF. The CDR3 bases are TGTGCCAGCAGCCCGGCGGGGGGGAACTCCTACGAGCAGTACTTC.

This chain uses TRBV14 with TRBJ2-1, with D tentatively TRBD1 (5 bases). Germline CDR1 SGHDN, CDR2 FVKESK. With 4 bases removed from V and 9 bases from J, the gap between germline ends came to 10 bases. This CDR3 is built from 12 residues. CDR3 bases: TGTGCCAGCAGCCCAGGGTACGCTGAGCAGTTCTTC. The encoded protein is CASSPGYAEQFF.

The rearrangement joins TRBV9 to TRBJ1-4, with 8 bases that match TRBD1. This CDR3 has 15 amino acids. V was pared by 3 bases and J by 2 bases, with 3 bases of the junction left unmatched. Germline V gene lookup returns CDR1 SGDLS and CDR2 YYNGEE. CDR3 nucleotide sequence: TGTGCCAGCAGCGGAAGGACAGGGACTAATGAAAAACTGTTTTTT. Protein sequence: CASSGRTGTNEKLFF.

This clone was recorded once. The chain couples TRBV2 to TRBJ1-1; D might be TRBD1 (5 bases). CDR1 is SNHLY, CDR2 FYNNEI, per germline. The V and J ends lost 5 bases and 5 bases respectively, with 9 bases between them. CDR3 size: 12 residues. DNA of the CDR3: TGTGCCAGCAGTCCAGGGTGGACTGAAGCTTTCTTT. This gives the protein CASSPGWTEAFF. The full variable domain, with the rest looked up from reference TRBV2 and TRBJ1-1, is EPEVTQTPSHQVTQMGQEVILRCVPISNHLYFYWYRQILGQKVEFLVSFYNNEISEKSEIFDDQFSVERPDGSNFTLKIRSTKLEDSAMYFCASSPGWTEAFFGQGTRLTVV.

The chain recombines TRBV29-1 with TRBJ2-3; D call uncertain. The length of the CDR3 is 10 residues. Per the germline V gene, CDR1 is SQVTM and CDR2 is ANQGSEA. V was trimmed by 7 bases and J by 3 bases, leaving 5 bases between them. The CDR3 loop is CSAGTDTQYF. Written as DNA, the CDR3 is TGCAGCGCCGGGACAGATACGCAGTATTTT.

This clone has a handful of counts. The gene calls are TRBV27 and TRBJ2-5, with D hard to call. CDR1 and CDR2 (germline): MNHEY, SMNVEV (reference sequence). The CDR3 contains 15 residues. Trimming cost V 0 bases and J 7 bases, with 15 bases left between them. The CDR3 protein is CASSLSRQIRGTQYF. DNA for the CDR3: TGTGCCAGCAGTTTATCGCGGCAGATACGAGGGACCCAGTACTTC.

The V call is TRBV5-1, the J call TRBJ2-2; D gene unclear. Germline loops: CDR1 SGHRS, CDR2 YFSETQ. The CDR3 has 13 amino acids. V gave up 4 bases and J gave up 6 bases, with 10 bases separating them. CDR3 in DNA: TGCGCCAGCAGCATGATGCGGCCCGGGGAGCTGTTTTTT. It encodes CASSMMRPGELFF.